This T cell receptor (beta chain) was captured by sequencing in a study of shared clonotypes between healthy human individuals. The junction had 4 bases not matched to a gene; V was cut back by 0 bases and J by 10 bases. The CDR3 runs to 15 residues. In germline, CDR1 is MNHEY, CDR2 SVGAGI. A word on this clone: Different DNA sequences within this sample yield the same CDR3.

The repertoire was sequenced with immunoSEQ multiplex PCR; TCRdb's copy has only in-frame clones and lacks some. The data hold under 2,500,000 clones, with around 95% observed a single time. The specimen was naive CD4+ T cells sorted from blood. Subset meaning: CD45RA+ positively selected. The origin of this receptor is a man aged 18 to 29 in good health. V is TRBV6-5 and J is TRBJ1-6; 9 bases match TRBD1. The CDR3 spells CASSYSRQGDSPLHF. CDR3 DNA sequence: TGTGCCAGCAGTTACTCGCGACAGGGGGACTCACCCCTCCACTTT.